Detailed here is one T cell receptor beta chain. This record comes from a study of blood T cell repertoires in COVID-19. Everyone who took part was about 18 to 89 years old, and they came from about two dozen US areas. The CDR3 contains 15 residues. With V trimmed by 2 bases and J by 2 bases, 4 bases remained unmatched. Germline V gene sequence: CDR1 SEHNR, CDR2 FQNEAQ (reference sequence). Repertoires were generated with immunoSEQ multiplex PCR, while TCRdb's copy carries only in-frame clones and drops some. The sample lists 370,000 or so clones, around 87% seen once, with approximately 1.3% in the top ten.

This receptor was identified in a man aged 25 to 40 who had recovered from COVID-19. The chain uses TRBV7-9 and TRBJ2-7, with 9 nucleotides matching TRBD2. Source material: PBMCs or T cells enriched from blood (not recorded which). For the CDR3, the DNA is TGTGCCAGCAGCTTAATTAGCGGGGGAGCCTACGAGCAGTACTTC. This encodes CASSLISGGAYEQYF. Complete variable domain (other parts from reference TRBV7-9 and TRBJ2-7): DTGVSQNPRHKITKRGQNVTFRCDPISEHNRLYWYRQTLGQGPEFLTYFQNEAQLEKSRLLSDRFSAERPKGSFSTLEIQRTEQGDSAMYLCASSLISGGAYEQYFGPGTRLTVT.